This is a list of T cell receptor beta chains from one sample in a study of blood T cell repertoires in COVID-19. Sequenced by immunoSEQ multiplex PCR; TCRdb stores in-frame clones only, minus some. The sample includes about 54,000 clones, roughly 87% seen only once; the top ten take under 9%. Sequencing input: peripheral blood. The receptors derive from a man aged 45-65 years with active COVID-19. CDR3s include the opening cysteine and the closing phenylalanine or tryptophan. D genes are given only for firm matches. A row's size may be missing; if present it is once, few, many or a size class.

J gene,D gene,V gene,clone size,CDR3 protein,CDR3 DNA
TRBJ2-6,TRBD1,TRBV27,-,CASGPRGQALSGANVLTF,TGTGCCAGCGGACCCAGGGGACAGGCCCTCTCTGGGGCCAACGTCCTGACTTTC
TRBJ1-1,-,TRBV15,few,CATSRLLGGEVTEAFF,TGTGCCACCAGCCGGTTATTAGGGGGGGAAGTTACTGAAGCTTTCTTT
TRBJ1-5,TRBD1,TRBV30,few,CAWSTGAVSNQPQHF,TGTGCCTGGAGTACAGGGGCCGTTAGCAATCAGCCCCAGCATTTT
TRBJ2-7,-,TRBV28,-,CASRPVQGTTVYEQYF,TGTGCCAGCAGACCAGTACAGGGTACTACTGTATACGAGCAGTACTTC
TRBJ2-1,-,TRBV6-5,once,CASSEQVSYNEQFF,TGTGCCAGCTCTGAGCAGGTCTCGTACAATGAGCAGTTCTTC
TRBJ1-2,-,TRBV9,-,CASSVTSKEDYGYTF,TGTGCCAGCAGCGTAACCTCCAAGGAGGACTATGGCTACACCTTC
TRBJ2-7,TRBD1,TRBV11-1,once,CASSSFSRGQYEQYF,TGTGCCAGCAGCTCTTTTTCCAGGGGGCAGTACGAGCAGTACTTC
TRBJ1-2,TRBD1,TRBV7-2,-,CASSRRQGAGGYTF,TGTGCCAGCAGCAGACGACAGGGGGCGGGTGGCTACACCTTC
TRBJ2-7,-,TRBV7-9,-,CASSPRDVDYEQYF,TGTGCCAGCAGCCCGCGGGACGTCGACTACGAGCAGTACTTC
TRBJ1-1,-,TRBV5-6,-,CASSSGDFNTEAFF,TGTGCCAGCAGTTCCGGGGATTTTAACACTGAAGCTTTCTTT
TRBJ2-7,-,TRBV5-1,-,CASSFTGIYEQYF,TGCGCCAGCAGCTTTACAGGGATTTACGAGCAGTACTTC
TRBJ2-7,TRBD1,TRBV9,-,CASSPVGQGGTYEQYF,TGTGCCAGCAGCCCCGTCGGACAGGGGGGCACCTACGAGCAGTACTTC
TRBJ1-6,-,TRBV9,-,CASSNRVDNSPLHF,TGTGCCAGCAGCAACAGGGTGGACAATTCACCCCTCCACTTT
TRBJ2-1,TRBD2,TRBV28,-,CASSSAGREAYNEQFF,TGTGCCAGCAGTTCCGCGGGGCGGGAGGCCTACAATGAGCAGTTCTTC
TRBJ1-1,TRBD1,TRBV11-3,-,CASSSDRGRAEAFF,TGTGCCAGCAGCTCGGACAGGGGGCGGGCTGAAGCTTTCTTT
TRBJ2-5,-,TRBV5-6,-,CASSLAGGGETQYF,TGTGCCAGCAGCTTGGCGGGCGGAGGGGAGACCCAGTACTTC
TRBJ1-1,-,TRBV5-4,once,CASSLAPPTSTENTEAFF,TGTGCCAGCAGCTTGGCCCCCCCCACGTCAACAGAGAACACTGAAGCTTTCTTT
TRBJ1-4,-,TRBV5-1,-,CASSLGDTTTNEKLFF,TGCGCCAGCAGCTTGGGGGACACCACAACTAATGAAAAACTGTTTTTT
TRBJ2-1,-,TRBV10-1,-,CASSGASRSYNEQFF,TGCGCCAGCAGTGGGGCCAGCCGCTCCTACAATGAGCAGTTCTTC
TRBJ2-7,TRBD1,TRBV3-1/TRBV3-2,-,CARWTGVISYEQYF,TGTGCCAGGTGGACAGGGGTAATCTCCTACGAGCAGTACTTC
TRBJ2-7,TRBD1,TRBV5-1,-,CASSLAGQGVSYEQYF,TGCGCCAGCAGCTTGGCCGGACAGGGAGTGAGCTACGAGCAGTACTTC
TRBJ2-3,-,TRBV6-5,-,CASSSGRSSTDTQYF,TGTGCCAGCAGCTCCGGGAGATCTAGCACAGATACGCAGTATTTT
TRBJ2-3,TRBD1,TRBV28,-,CASDRDGDTQYF,TGTGCCAGCGACAGGGATGGAGATACGCAGTATTTT
TRBJ2-1,-,TRBV7-2,-,CASRRRGSLYNEQFF,TGTGCCAGCAGACGTAGGGGATCCCTTTACAATGAGCAGTTCTTC
TRBJ2-7,TRBD1,TRBV19,-,CASATGVAEFSYEQYF,TGTGCCAGTGCCACAGGGGTGGCGGAGTTCTCCTACGAGCAGTACTTC
TRBJ1-6,-,TRBV27,-,CASSSGGGSPLHF,TGTGCCAGCAGTTCTGGGGGGGGGTCACCCCTCCACTTT
TRBJ2-5,-,TRBV11-2,-,CASSPRRTVQETQYF,TGTGCCAGCAGCCCTAGGAGGACAGTCCAAGAGACCCAGTACTTC
TRBJ2-5,-,TRBV7-2,-,CASREGRLETQYF,TGTGCCAGCAGAGAAGGGAGGTTAGAGACCCAGTACTTC
TRBJ2-7,-,TRBV7-2,-,CASSPDRGSLFYEQYF,TGTGCCAGCAGCCCGGACAGAGGGTCCCTTTTTTACGAGCAGTACTTC
TRBJ1-1,-,TRBV10-2,-,CASSEYQGSSGFF,TGCGCCAGCAGTGAGTATCAGGGATCAAGTGGTTTCTTT
TRBJ2-5,TRBD1,TRBV6-5,-,CASSSDRERETQYF,TGTGCCAGCAGTTCCGACAGGGAGAGGGAGACCCAGTACTTC
TRBJ2-3,-,TRBV18,-,CASSPVGQTKATDTQYF,TGTGCCAGCTCACCGGTAGGACAGACTAAGGCCACAGATACGCAGTATTTT
TRBJ2-1,-,TRBV5-4,-,CASLADRFSNEQFF,TGTGCCAGTCTAGCCGACAGGTTTAGCAATGAGCAGTTCTTC
TRBJ2-7,TRBD1,TRBV5-4,few,CASSSIPRDRGTYEQYF,TGTGCCAGCAGCTCGATCCCCCGGGACAGGGGTACCTACGAGCAGTACTTC
TRBJ2-4,-,TRBV29-1,-,CSVRKGQGIRGNIQYF,TGCAGCGTTAGAAAGGGGCAGGGGATTCGTGGAAACATTCAGTACTTC
TRBJ1-2,-,TRBV5-1,-,CASSLDGGTDGYTF,TGCGCCAGCAGCTTGGATGGGGGCACGGATGGCTACACCTTC
TRBJ1-6,TRBD1,TRBV5-1,-,CASSLDQGGTGYNSPLHF,TGCGCCAGCAGCTTGGATCAGGGGGGAACGGGGTATAATTCACCCCTCCACTTT
TRBJ2-1,TRBD2,TRBV7-9,-,CASSSKGLAGNEQFF,TGTGCCAGCAGCTCAAAGGGACTAGCGGGCAATGAGCAGTTCTTC
TRBJ2-5,-,TRBV28,-,CASSTTSEAETQYF,TGTGCCAGCAGCACAACTAGTGAGGCAGAGACCCAGTACTTC
TRBJ2-1,-,TRBV7-9,few,CASSQGYEQFF,TGTGCCAGCAGCCAGGGCTATGAGCAGTTCTTC
TRBJ1-1,-,TRBV7-2,-,CASSLGRLNTEAFF,TGTGCCAGCAGCTTAGGGCGGTTGAACACTGAAGCTTTCTTT
TRBJ2-1,-,TRBV29-1,-,CSVVPRGTGGNEQFF,TGCAGCGTTGTCCCCCGGGGGACCGGGGGAAATGAGCAGTTCTTC